The rows below give T cell receptor beta chains drawn from one sample of a study of vaccination effects on CD4 cells after COVID-19. These receptors lack a known antigen. Here immunoSEQ multiplex PCR was the method, and the copy in TCRdb shows in-frame clones only, minus some. The data hold about 22,000 clones, with about 68% observed a single time. The sequencing here drew on CD4+ T cells from PBMCs cultured with HCoV-NL63 spike peptides, taken before COVID-19 vaccination. The receptors were gathered from a human donor who received a COVID-19 vaccine. The CDR3 runs from the conserved cysteine through the conserved F or W. D genes are given only for firm matches. Clone size is not always given. Where it is, it says once, few, many or a class for expanded clones.

>-|TRBV4-1|few|TRBJ1-3
TGCGCCAGCAGCCATGGACCGATCTCTGGAAACACCATATATTTT
CASSHGPISGNTIYF
>TRBD2|TRBV6-5|-|TRBJ2-1
TGTGCCAGCAGTTTCTCCGGACTAGCGGGTACGAATGAGCAGTTCTTC
CASSFSGLAGTNEQFF
>-|TRBV6-5|once|TRBJ2-3
TGTGCCAGCAGTCCCGGGACAGATACGCAGTATTTT
CASSPGTDTQYF
>TRBD2|TRBV6-5|-|TRBJ2-1
TGTGCCAGCAATCTAGCGGGGGCCTACAATGAGCAGTTCTTC
CASNLAGAYNEQFF
>-|TRBV5-6|-|TRBJ1-2
TGTGCCAGCAGCCCCCGGGCAGGGATCGGGAGCTACACCTTC
CASSPRAGIGSYTF
>TRBD2|TRBV11-2|once|TRBJ2-3
TGTGCCAGCAGCTATACTAGCGGGGCATACACAGATACGCAGTATTTT
CASSYTSGAYTDTQYF
>-|TRBV7-9|-|TRBJ1-1
TGTGCCAGCAGCCTCGGACAGAACACTGAAGCTTTCTTT
CASSLGQNTEAFF
>-|TRBV7-2|-|TRBJ2-1
TGTGCCAGCAGCTTACTCCGGCTAGGTGAGCAGTTCTTC
CASSLLRLGEQFF
>-|TRBV2|-|TRBJ1-2
TGTGCCAGCAAATCCCAGACCGTCGACTACTATGGCTACACCTTC
CASKSQTVDYYGYTF
>TRBD1|TRBV6-1|-|TRBJ1-5
TGTGCCAGCAGTGAAGCACCTGGGACAGGGGATCAGCCCCAGCATTTT
CASSEAPGTGDQPQHF
>TRBD1|TRBV6-5|few|TRBJ1-5
TGTGCCAGCAGATTTAGACAGGGGTGGAATCAGCCCCAGCATTTT
CASRFRQGWNQPQHF
>-|TRBV4-1|-|TRBJ1-2
TGCGCCAGCAGCCAGCCCAGGGACCCACGGGATGGCTACACCTTC
CASSQPRDPRDGYTF
>-|TRBV28|few|TRBJ1-5
TGTGCCAGCAGTTTAGGCCGGGGCCCCTCAGGGCAGCCCCAGCATTTT
CASSLGRGPSGQPQHF
>TRBD1|TRBV18|-|TRBJ1-1
TGTGCCAGCTCACTCGGACAGGGGGCTGAAGCTTTCTTT
CASSLGQGAEAFF
>TRBD2|TRBV19|-|TRBJ2-5
TGTGCCAGTAGTATCCAGCGGGGGGGCAGGGAGACCCAGTACTTC
CASSIQRGGRETQYF
>-|TRBV28|-|TRBJ1-1
TGTGCCAGCCGCGTAGGGGGGTTGAACACTGAAGCTTTCTTT
CASRVGGLNTEAFF
>-|TRBV12-3/TRBV12-4|-|TRBJ1-1
TGTGCCAGCTCTACAGGGAGTAGGGGGAGGGCTTTCTTT
CASSTGSRGRAFF
>TRBD2|TRBV5-6|-|TRBJ2-4
TGTGCCAGCAGAACATTCGGGACTAGCGGGAGGGATAAAAACATTCAGTACTTC
CASRTFGTSGRDKNIQYF
>-|TRBV24-1|-|TRBJ2-2
TGTGCCACCAGGGGAACCCGGAACACCGGGGAGCTGTTTTTT
CATRGTRNTGELFF
>TRBD2|TRBV28|-|TRBJ2-7
TGTGCCAGCATCCCCTCCGTGGCGGGAGCAGGGGAGCAGTACTTC
CASIPSVAGAGEQYF
>-|TRBV7-8|-|TRBJ1-3
TGTGCCAGCAGCTTATTCCGGCAGTCCTCTGGAAACACCATATATTTT
CASSLFRQSSGNTIYF
>-|TRBV6-2/TRBV6-3|-|TRBJ2-1
TGTGCCAGCAGTTACTCGACAGGATCCGCCTACAATGAGCAGTTCTTC
CASSYSTGSAYNEQFF
>-|TRBV19|-|TRBJ1-6
TGTGCCAGTAGTCGGGACCACGGCGGATCACCCCTCCACTTT
CASSRDHGGSPLHF
>TRBD1|TRBV29-1|-|TRBJ1-1
TGCAGCGTTGAAACGCGACAGGGGGCTGAGGCTTTCTTT
CSVETRQGAEAFF
>TRBD2|TRBV4-2|-|TRBJ2-1
TGTGCCAGCAGCCAGGCTAGCGGGGAGGCCTACAATGAGCAGTTCTTC
CASSQASGEAYNEQFF
>-|TRBV25-1|-|TRBJ2-7
TGTGCCAGCAGTGGTATAGCCCGCGAGCAGTACTTC
CASSGIAREQYF
>TRBD1|TRBV5-1|few|TRBJ1-2
TGCGCCAGCACCTTGAGACAGGGGGAAGACTATGGCTACACCTTC
CASTLRQGEDYGYTF
>-|TRBV30|-|TRBJ2-7
TGTGCCTGGAGTGGTGGGGGGAAGGCCTACGAGCAGTACTTC
CAWSGGGKAYEQYF
>-|TRBV27|-|TRBJ1-6
TGTGCCAGCAGTTCCGTGCCGATCTCCTATAATTCACCCCTCCACTTT
CASSSVPISYNSPLHF
>-|TRBV28|-|TRBJ2-5
TGTGCCAGCAGTCCACCTTTTGGGACATCCGAGACCCAGTACTTC
CASSPPFGTSETQYF
>-|TRBV18|-|TRBJ2-5
TGTGCCAGCTCACCAGGGAGTGAGGGGACCCAGTACTTC
CASSPGSEGTQYF
>TRBD1|TRBV5-1|-|TRBJ2-2
TGCGCCAGCAGCTTGGCCGGACAGGGCAACACCGGGGAGCTGTTTTTT
CASSLAGQGNTGELFF
>TRBD2|TRBV7-2|-|TRBJ2-1
TGTGCCAGCAGCTTAGAAGGGACTAGGGGAGTTGATGAGCAGTTCTTC
CASSLEGTRGVDEQFF